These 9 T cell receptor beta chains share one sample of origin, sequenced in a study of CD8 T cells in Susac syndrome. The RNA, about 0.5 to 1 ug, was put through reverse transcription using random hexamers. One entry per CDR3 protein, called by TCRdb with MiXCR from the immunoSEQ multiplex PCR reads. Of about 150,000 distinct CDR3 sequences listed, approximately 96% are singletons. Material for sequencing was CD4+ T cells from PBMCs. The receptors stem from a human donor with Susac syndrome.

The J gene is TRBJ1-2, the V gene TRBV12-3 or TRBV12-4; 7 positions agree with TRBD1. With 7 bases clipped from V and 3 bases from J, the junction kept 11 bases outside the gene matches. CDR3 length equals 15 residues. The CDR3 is CASTDRDPRYYGYTF. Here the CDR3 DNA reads TGTGCCAGCACTGACAGGGATCCGCGCTACTATGGCTACACCTTC.

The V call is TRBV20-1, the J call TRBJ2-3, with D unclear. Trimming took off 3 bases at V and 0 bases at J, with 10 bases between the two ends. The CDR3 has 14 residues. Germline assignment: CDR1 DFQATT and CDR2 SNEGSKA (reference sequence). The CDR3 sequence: CSASRRTSTDTQYF. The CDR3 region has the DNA TGCAGTGCTAGTAGGCGCACTAGCACAGATACGCAGTATTTT.

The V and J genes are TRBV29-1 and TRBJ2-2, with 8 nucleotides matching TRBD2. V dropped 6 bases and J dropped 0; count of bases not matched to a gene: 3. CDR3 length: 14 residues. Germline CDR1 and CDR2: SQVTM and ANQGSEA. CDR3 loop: CSVSGGSNTGELFF. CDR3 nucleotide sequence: TGCAGCGTCTCGGGGGGGTCGAACACCGGGGAGCTGTTTTTT.

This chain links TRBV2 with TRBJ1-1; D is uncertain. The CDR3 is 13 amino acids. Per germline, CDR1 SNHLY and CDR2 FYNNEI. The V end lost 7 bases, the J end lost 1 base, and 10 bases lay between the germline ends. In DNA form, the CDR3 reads TGTGCCAGCAACCCGGACTGGAACACTGAAGCTTTCTTT. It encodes CASNPDWNTEAFF.

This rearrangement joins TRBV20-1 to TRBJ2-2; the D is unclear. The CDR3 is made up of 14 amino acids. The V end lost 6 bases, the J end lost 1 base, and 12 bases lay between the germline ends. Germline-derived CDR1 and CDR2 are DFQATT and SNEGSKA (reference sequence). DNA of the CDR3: TGCAGTGCCCACGCTGACGGGAACACCGGGGAGCTGTTTTTT. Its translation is CSAHADGNTGELFF.

In nucleotides, the CDR3 is TGCAGTGCTAAAGGGGTAGAAAGCGGGGGGAACACAGATACGCAGTATTTT. This sequence encodes CSAKGVESGGNTDTQYF. The chain couples TRBV20-1 to TRBJ2-3; TRBD2 matches 9 bases. This CDR3 is 17 amino acids long. With V trimmed by 4 bases and J by 2 bases, 13 bases remained unmatched. Looked up from germline, CDR1 is DFQATT and CDR2 is SNEGSKA (reference sequence).

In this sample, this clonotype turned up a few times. CDR3 bases: TGTGCCATTAAAAGGGGACAGGGCTCCTACGAGCAGTACTTC. Protein product: CAIKRGQGSYEQYF. The chain has TRBV6-5 and TRBJ2-7; 9 bases align to TRBD1. CDR1 MNHEY and CDR2 SVGAGI come from the germline V gene. This CDR3 is 14 amino acids long. V lost 10 bases, J lost 0 bases, and 7 bases stayed unmatched.

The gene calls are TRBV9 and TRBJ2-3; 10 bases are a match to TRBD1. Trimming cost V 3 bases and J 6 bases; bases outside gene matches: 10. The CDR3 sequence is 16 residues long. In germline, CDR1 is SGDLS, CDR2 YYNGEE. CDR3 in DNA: TGTGCCAGCAGCGCCCTACCGGACAGGGGGTGGGATACGCAGTATTTT. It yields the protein CASSALPDRGWDTQYF.

The CDR3 nucleotides are TGTGCCAGCAGCCGACGGGAATCGAACACTGAAGCTTTCTTT. Translating it yields CASSRRESNTEAFF. J is TRBJ1-1 and V is TRBV3-1; D not certain. Germline CDR1 reads LGHDT; CDR2 reads YNNKEL (reference sequence). This CDR3 comprises 14 residues. Between the trimmed V and J ends, which lost 4 bases and 1 base, there was a span of 10 bases.